This TCR beta chain was identified in a study of T cell responses to AZD1222 COVID-19 vaccine. The method was immunoSEQ multiplex PCR; TCRdb's version includes in-frame clones alone and lacks a portion of them. This sample has 110,000 to 150,000 clones, with 85% to 95% found just once. The TCR was taken from an adult in good health. Sequenced here: peripheral blood, sampled on day 0 of AZD1222 vaccination.

The CDR3 is CASTNLLGEKLFF. The CDR3 nucleotides read TGTGCCAGCACCAATCTCCTGGGGGAAAAACTGTTTTTT. The genes are TRBV12-3 or TRBV12-4 and TRBJ1-4; D ambiguous. This CDR3 contains 13 residues. Trimming left V 7 bases short and J 8 bases short, with 14 bases between.